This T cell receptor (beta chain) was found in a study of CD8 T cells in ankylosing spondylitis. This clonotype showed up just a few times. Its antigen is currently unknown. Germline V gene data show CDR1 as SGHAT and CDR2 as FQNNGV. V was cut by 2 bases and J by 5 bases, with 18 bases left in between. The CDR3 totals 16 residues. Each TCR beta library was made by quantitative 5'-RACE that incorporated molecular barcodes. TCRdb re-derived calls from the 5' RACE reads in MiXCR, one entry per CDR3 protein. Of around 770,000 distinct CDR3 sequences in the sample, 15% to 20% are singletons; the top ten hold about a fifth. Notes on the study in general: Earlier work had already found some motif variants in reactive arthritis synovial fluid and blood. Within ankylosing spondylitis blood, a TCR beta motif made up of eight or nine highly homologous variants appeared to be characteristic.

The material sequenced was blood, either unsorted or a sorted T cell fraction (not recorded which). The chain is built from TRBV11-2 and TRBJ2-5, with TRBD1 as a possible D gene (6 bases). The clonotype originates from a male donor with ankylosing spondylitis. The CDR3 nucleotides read TGTGCCAGCAGCTTAACTCTATGGGGGCGCGGGGAGACCCAGTACTTC. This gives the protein CASSLTLWGRGETQYF.